These T cell receptor beta chains were read from a single sample in a study of human thymus T cells. Clones were read by immunoSEQ multiplex PCR, and TCRdb kept only the in-frame ones, dropping some. The sample consists of some 72,000 clones, approximately 97% of them appearing once. Material for sequencing was thymus tissue. These receptors came from a boy under three years old with a congenital heart defect but otherwise immunologically healthy. CDR3s include the opening cysteine and the closing phenylalanine or tryptophan. Each record gives: V gene, J gene, clone size, D gene, CDR3 DNA, CDR3 protein. The D gene is left open where the match is weak. A row's size may be missing; if present it is once, few, many or a size class.

V: TRBV4-3
J: TRBJ2-1
size: once
D: NA
DNA: TGCGCCAGCAGCCAAACGGGACTCTTAAACAATGAGCAGTTCTTC
CDR3: CASSQTGLLNNEQFF

V: TRBV5-1
J: TRBJ1-2
size: NA
D: NA
DNA: TGCGCCAGCAGCTTCACAGCAACCCACCCTCGCTATGGCTACACCTTC
CDR3: CASSFTATHPRYGYTF

V: TRBV30
J: TRBJ2-6
size: NA
D: TRBD1
DNA: TGTGCCTGGAAGGGTGAATCGGGACAGGTAATCCCTGGGGCCAACGTCCTGACTTTC
CDR3: CAWKGESGQVIPGANVLTF

V: TRBV25-1
J: TRBJ1-1
size: NA
D: NA
DNA: TGTGCCAGCAGCCCCGGGGGGAATGGCTTGAACACTGAAGCTTTCTTT
CDR3: CASSPGGNGLNTEAFF

V: TRBV28
J: TRBJ2-7
size: NA
D: NA
DNA: TGTGCCAGCAGTTTATCCCCCTCAGGACAGAGCCCCTACGAGCAGTACTTC
CDR3: CASSLSPSGQSPYEQYF

V: TRBV4-3
J: TRBJ1-1
size: NA
D: NA
DNA: TGCGCCAGCAGCCAACCCGCCAGGGCGCTTAACAGCGCCGAAGCTTTCTTT
CDR3: CASSQPARALNSAEAFF

V: TRBV7-3
J: TRBJ1-2
size: few
D: TRBD1
DNA: TGTGCCAGCAGCTCTACAGGGGCCAACTATGGCTACACCTTC
CDR3: CASSSTGANYGYTF

V: TRBV18
J: TRBJ2-6
size: NA
D: NA
DNA: TGTGCCAGCTCACCCAGGAGGCCCAGCTCTGGGGCCAACGTCCTGACTTTC
CDR3: CASSPRRPSSGANVLTF

V: TRBV6-7
J: TRBJ2-1
size: NA
D: NA
DNA: TGTGCCAGCAGTTATTCCCCCCCAATTGACAGGACTCATTACAATGAGCAGTTCTTC
CDR3: CASSYSPPIDRTHYNEQFF

V: TRBV5-8
J: TRBJ2-3
size: once
D: NA
DNA: TGTGCCAGCAGCAAACGACCGGGCGGGGGCACAGATACGCAGTATTTT
CDR3: CASSKRPGGGTDTQYF

V: TRBV4-2
J: TRBJ1-4
size: once
D: TRBD1
DNA: TGTGCCAGCAGCCAAGGACCCCGGGACAGGAGTAATGAAAAACTGTTTTTT
CDR3: CASSQGPRDRSNEKLFF

V: TRBV10-3
J: TRBJ2-3
size: NA
D: NA
DNA: TGTGCCATCAGTGAAGTGGGGCGTACAAGCACAGATACGCAGTATTTT
CDR3: CAISEVGRTSTDTQYF

V: TRBV5-6
J: TRBJ2-1
size: NA
D: NA
DNA: TGTGCCAGCAAAAGAGGCTCCTACAATGAGCAGTTCTTC
CDR3: CASKRGSYNEQFF

V: TRBV7-2
J: TRBJ2-3
size: once
D: NA
DNA: TGTGCCAGCACCCCCGGGGCAGATACGCAGTATTTT
CDR3: CASTPGADTQYF

V: TRBV10-2
J: TRBJ1-3
size: NA
D: TRBD1
DNA: TGCGCCAGCAGCCCAGACAGGGGAGTTGGAAACACCATATATTTT
CDR3: CASSPDRGVGNTIYF

V: TRBV15
J: TRBJ2-2
size: NA
D: NA
DNA: TGTGCCACCAGCAGAGGGGACCCACAGAACACCGGGGAGCTGTTTTTT
CDR3: CATSRGDPQNTGELFF

V: TRBV6-1
J: TRBJ2-1
size: NA
D: NA
DNA: TGTGCCAGCAGTGAAGGGGGCAGGGTGAGGTATGCGGGCTCCTACAATGAGCAGTTCTTC
CDR3: CASSEGGRVRYAGSYNEQFF

V: TRBV27
J: TRBJ2-5
size: NA
D: NA
DNA: TGTGCCAGCAGTTTGTCCCGACAGATCGGCCAAGAGACCCAGTACTTC
CDR3: CASSLSRQIGQETQYF

V: TRBV5-1
J: TRBJ1-1
size: NA
D: NA
DNA: TGCGCCAGCAGCCGCGAACCAGGGGCCTCCGGGGGGAACACTGAAGCTTTCTTT
CDR3: CASSREPGASGGNTEAFF

V: TRBV27
J: TRBJ1-1
size: NA
D: NA
DNA: TGTGCCAGCAGTCTGAATCCCGAACAGGCCGCTTTCTTT
CDR3: CASSLNPEQAAFF

V: TRBV4-1
J: TRBJ1-1
size: NA
D: TRBD1
DNA: TGCGCCAGCAGCCAAGTAAAAGGCGAGACAGGGAATCCGGAAGCTTTCTTT
CDR3: CASSQVKGETGNPEAFF

V: TRBV6-1
J: TRBJ2-7
size: NA
D: NA
DNA: TGTGCCAGCAGTGAAGCCCCGGTTGGGACTGAGAGGCAGTACTTC
CDR3: CASSEAPVGTERQYF

V: TRBV6-1
J: TRBJ1-1
size: NA
D: NA
DNA: TGTGCCAGCAGTGAATCCATGTGGTCGTGGGGCCTCATGAACACTGAAGCTTTCTTT
CDR3: CASSESMWSWGLMNTEAFF

V: TRBV29-1
J: TRBJ2-1
size: NA
D: TRBD1
DNA: TGCAGCGTTACGGGTGACAGGGCTAGCCCTCCTAAGGTGCAGTTCTTC
CDR3: CSVTGDRASPPKVQFF

V: TRBV30
J: TRBJ2-4
size: NA
D: NA
DNA: TGTGCCTGGAGGGGCCAACTAGCCAAAAACATTCAGTACTTC
CDR3: CAWRGQLAKNIQYF

V: TRBV6-1
J: TRBJ1-2
size: once
D: NA
DNA: TGTGCCAGCAGTGAAGCATGGGGCAGGGCGGGTGGCTACACCTTC
CDR3: CASSEAWGRAGGYTF

V: TRBV9
J: TRBJ1-1
size: NA
D: NA
DNA: TGTGCCAGCAGCGTAGAGGGGTCTGAAGCTTTCTTT
CDR3: CASSVEGSEAFF

V: TRBV13
J: TRBJ2-2
size: NA
D: TRBD1
DNA: TGTGCCAGCAGCATATGGGACAGGAGGAACACCGGGGAGCTGTTTTTT
CDR3: CASSIWDRRNTGELFF

V: TRBV27
J: TRBJ2-7
size: NA
D: NA
DNA: TGTGCCAGCAGTTTATTGGGCAGGGGATCTTACGAGCAGTACTTC
CDR3: CASSLLGRGSYEQYF

V: TRBV28
J: TRBJ1-2
size: NA
D: TRBD1
DNA: TGTGCCAGCACGGACAGGGGTAACTATGGCTACACCTTC
CDR3: CASTDRGNYGYTF

V: TRBV5-4
J: TRBJ2-7
size: once
D: NA
DNA: TGTGCCAGCAGCTTGGCCGATGCAAATTTAGGTTACTCCTACGAGCAGTACTTC
CDR3: CASSLADANLGYSYEQYF

V: TRBV12-5
J: TRBJ2-5
size: NA
D: NA
DNA: TGTGCTAGTGGTTTGACAGACTCCGGGGCCGGAGAGGAGACCCAGTACTTC
CDR3: CASGLTDSGAGEETQYF

V: TRBV12-5
J: TRBJ1-2
size: once
D: NA
DNA: TGTGCTAGTGGTTTGAGTGTCGGGGGCGATGGCTACACCTTC
CDR3: CASGLSVGGDGYTF

V: TRBV15
J: TRBJ2-7
size: NA
D: NA
DNA: TGTGCCACCAGGTACGGTGGGAACTCCTACGAGCAGTACTTC
CDR3: CATRYGGNSYEQYF

V: TRBV29-1
J: TRBJ2-7
size: NA
D: TRBD2
DNA: TGCAGCGTTGAAGTGTTGCGGGGGGACTGCTACGAGCAGTACTTC
CDR3: CSVEVLRGDCYEQYF

V: TRBV28
J: TRBJ1-1
size: NA
D: TRBD1
DNA: TGTGCCAGCGGAAAGTGGGGACAGGGGGCGGCCACTGAAGCTTTCTTT
CDR3: CASGKWGQGAATEAFF

V: TRBV4-2
J: TRBJ1-5
size: NA
D: NA
DNA: TGTGCCAGCAGCCAAGATGGGGGAGAGCTCAGCAATCAGCCCCAGCATTTT
CDR3: CASSQDGGELSNQPQHF

V: TRBV7-6
J: TRBJ2-3
size: NA
D: NA
DNA: TGTGCCAGCAGCTTTAGGGCCCGGAGCACAGATACGCAGTATTTT
CDR3: CASSFRARSTDTQYF

V: TRBV10-1
J: TRBJ1-1
size: NA
D: TRBD1
DNA: TGCGCCAGCAGCTCTCGGACAGGGTCTGAAGCTTTCTTT
CDR3: CASSSRTGSEAFF

V: TRBV4-2
J: TRBJ2-1
size: NA
D: NA
DNA: TGTGCCAGCAGCCAAGATCTTTTGGGGCTAAGAGCGTCCTACAATGAGCAGTTCTTC
CDR3: CASSQDLLGLRASYNEQFF

V: TRBV5-8
J: TRBJ2-1
size: NA
D: NA
DNA: TGTGCCAGCAGCTTGGCCCAGAGCTCCTACAATGAGCAGTTCTTC
CDR3: CASSLAQSSYNEQFF

V: TRBV6-1
J: TRBJ1-1
size: NA
D: TRBD1
DNA: TGTGCCAGCAGTGAGTTCGGAGGGGGACAGGGTTCAGGGCCGAACACTGAAGCTTTCTTT
CDR3: CASSEFGGGQGSGPNTEAFF

V: TRBV6-5
J: TRBJ1-2
size: NA
D: NA
DNA: TGTGCCAGCAGTTACTCAGGGCAGGGGCCGCGCTATGGCTACACCTTC
CDR3: CASSYSGQGPRYGYTF

V: TRBV5-8
J: TRBJ2-2
size: NA
D: TRBD2
DNA: TGTGCCAGCAGCCCCCCGGGGCGGGAGAAGTACACCGGGGAGCTGTTTTTT
CDR3: CASSPPGREKYTGELFF

V: TRBV7-2
J: TRBJ2-3
size: NA
D: NA
DNA: TGTGCCAGCAGCTTAGGGCAGGACAGCACAGATACGCAGTATTTT
CDR3: CASSLGQDSTDTQYF

V: TRBV6-5
J: TRBJ1-1
size: NA
D: NA
DNA: TGTGCCAGCAGTTACTCGGCGGGACCAGGTGAAGCTTTCTTT
CDR3: CASSYSAGPGEAFF

V: TRBV10-1
J: TRBJ1-1
size: once
D: NA
DNA: TGCGCCAGCAGTGAGTCGAAAGTCACGACAAGGAACACTGAAGCTTTCTTT
CDR3: CASSESKVTTRNTEAFF

V: TRBV27
J: TRBJ1-1
size: NA
D: NA
DNA: TGTGCCAGCAGTTGGGGGCCCCTGAACACTGAAGCTTTCTTT
CDR3: CASSWGPLNTEAFF

V: TRBV2
J: TRBJ2-7
size: NA
D: TRBD2
DNA: TGTGCCAGCAGTGAAAAGGTAGAACTAGCGGGGCCCTTGTATCGGTGCGTGGAGCAGTACTTC
CDR3: CASSEKVELAGPLYRCVEQYF

V: TRBV12-2
J: TRBJ2-7
size: NA
D: NA
DNA: TGTGCAAGTCGCTCACGAGGCGGTAGCGGTCGCTCCTACGAGCAGTACTTC
CDR3: CASRSRGGSGRSYEQYF

V: TRBV19
J: TRBJ1-5
size: NA
D: TRBD1
DNA: TGTGCCAGTAGTCCCCGGGACAGGACCAAATATAGCAATCAGCCCCAGCATTTT
CDR3: CASSPRDRTKYSNQPQHF

V: TRBV6-5
J: TRBJ1-3
size: NA
D: NA
DNA: TGTGCCAGCAGTTATGGAAACAGGGAATCTTTCACCATATATTTT
CDR3: CASSYGNRESFTIYF

V: TRBV4-1
J: TRBJ2-1
size: once
D: TRBD2
DNA: TGCGCCAGCAGCCAAGAAGAAGGAAGGGGAGCGGGAGAGCAGTTCTTC
CDR3: CASSQEEGRGAGEQFF

V: TRBV19
J: TRBJ1-2
size: NA
D: NA
DNA: TGTGCCCTCAGTCTGGGGTCTGCCGGCTACACCTTC
CDR3: CALSLGSAGYTF

V: TRBV29-1
J: TRBJ2-1
size: NA
D: NA
DNA: TGCAGCGTAGGGGTAGCCGGGACGCTCAATGAGCAGTTCTTC
CDR3: CSVGVAGTLNEQFF

V: TRBV9
J: TRBJ1-3
size: NA
D: NA
DNA: TGTGCCAGCAGCGTAGGGGAGCAGTTATACTCTGGAAACACCATATATTTT
CDR3: CASSVGEQLYSGNTIYF

V: TRBV5-1
J: TRBJ1-4
size: NA
D: NA
DNA: TGCGCCAGCAGCTTGGTGGGAGGAACAACCGAAAAACTGTTTTTT
CDR3: CASSLVGGTTEKLFF

V: TRBV27
J: TRBJ2-1
size: NA
D: TRBD2
DNA: TGTGCCAGCAGTTTTTGGTGGGTAGCGGGTGGGGATGAGCAGTTCTTC
CDR3: CASSFWWVAGGDEQFF

V: TRBV6-1
J: TRBJ2-2
size: NA
D: TRBD2
DNA: TGTGCCAGCAGTGAAAAGATGGGACTAGCGGGAGTCCCTCCGAACACCGGGGAGCTGTTTTTT
CDR3: CASSEKMGLAGVPPNTGELFF